This TCR beta chain was identified in a study of T-cell memory formation after mild COVID-19. Researchers used 5'RACE with constant-segment primers to make TCR alpha and TCR beta cDNA libraries that carry sample barcodes and UMIs. TCRdb reanalysed the 5' RACE reads using MiXCR and keeps one entry per CDR3 protein. The data contain about 170,000 distinct CDR3 sequences, around 13% of them singletons. Sequencing was performed on PBMCs or a T cell subset sorted from them (not recorded which). The sequence was obtained from a man between 18 and 29 years old who had mild COVID-19 (a few samples of this study predate the infection). Cell type and time point are not known.

The CDR3 region is CASSRLAGNNEQFF. Here the CDR3 DNA reads TGTGCCAGCAGCAGACTAGCGGGGAATAATGAGCAGTTCTTC. The gene calls are TRBV12-3 or TRBV12-4 and TRBJ2-1; 11 bases map to TRBD2. Germline trimming cut 6 bases from V and 7 bases from J; bases unmatched to any gene: 5. The CDR3 totals 14 residues.